This T cell receptor (beta chain) was identified in a study of blood T cell repertoires in COVID-19 (dated by TCRdb to 2019 to 2021). Regarding the research as a whole: Samples from collaborators originated in the United States, Italy and Spain and spanned both the acute and convalescent phases of COVID-19. Nearly every sample came with metadata listing a de-identified subject ID, COVID-19 status, age in years and sex. The repertoires were released in a freely available public database meant as a resource for research on the immune response to SARS-CoV-2. The prospective study material was composed of cDNA or gDNA derived from T cells, B-cell-depleted T cells, or PBMCs. Subjects who had been exposed to COVID-19, were actively infected with it, or had recovered from it provided the deeply sampled blood TCRbeta repertoires that made up the dataset. Where HLA class I and class II types were available, the types were taken from metadata supplied by the sample provider, not from assay-based typing. Samples were obtained from the ongoing ImmuneRACE study (first 160 participants) and from over 1,000 subjects provided by 6 global collaborators. The investigation overall reported the following: Clinical and demographic metadata were provided uncurated, with the amount varying by source and participant.

Collaborating institutions collected whole blood in K2EDTA tubes following their own protocols. Collaborator samples were shipped for TCRbeta analysis as frozen whole blood, isolated PBMCs, or DNA extracted from either sample type. Inclusive of the bounding cysteine and phenylalanine, the CDR3 is 15 residues long. The kept DNA is CDR3 alone, 45 bases in frame from the first base. CDR1 DFQATT and CDR2 SNEGSKA were looked up in the germline V gene (reference sequence). Trimming removed 3 bases from V and 5 bases from J; the gene matches leave 3 bases unexplained. Concerning this clone itself: Its antigen is not yet known. One base away there is no much larger clone; base qualities are not given.

TCRbeta CDR3 regions were amplified from genomic DNA using the immunoSEQ Assay, a bias-controlled multiplex PCR. Per the authors' processing: The number of nucleated cells in each sample was estimated by amplification of reference gene primers within the assay. To quantify the absolute abundance of each unique TCRbeta CDR3 rearrangement, sequence reads were collapsed and filtered. For each sample, productive Simpson clonality was calculated as the square root of Simpson's diversity index across productive rearrangements. TCRdb obtained this table from immuneACCESS and retained in-frame rearrangements with V and J assigned. These tables miss some clones; where compared with another copy, unresolved V genes account for less than half of the shortfall, and the remainder is unexplained. D and trimming come from the DNA, and the V and J calls and clone size come from that table. The sample table shows 150,000 to 160,000 clones, and roughly four fifths are seen once. Clones ranked in the top ten supply roughly 1.7% of the sample.

This sequence was found in an older man with acute or convalescent COVID-19. The sequence is built from TRBV20-1 and TRBJ2-1; 14 central nucleotides agree with TRBD2. Sequenced: peripheral blood. The CDR3 is CSASTGLAGDNEQFF. The nucleotide sequence reads TGCAGTGCTAGTACGGGACTAGCGGGGGACAATGAGCAGTTCTTC.